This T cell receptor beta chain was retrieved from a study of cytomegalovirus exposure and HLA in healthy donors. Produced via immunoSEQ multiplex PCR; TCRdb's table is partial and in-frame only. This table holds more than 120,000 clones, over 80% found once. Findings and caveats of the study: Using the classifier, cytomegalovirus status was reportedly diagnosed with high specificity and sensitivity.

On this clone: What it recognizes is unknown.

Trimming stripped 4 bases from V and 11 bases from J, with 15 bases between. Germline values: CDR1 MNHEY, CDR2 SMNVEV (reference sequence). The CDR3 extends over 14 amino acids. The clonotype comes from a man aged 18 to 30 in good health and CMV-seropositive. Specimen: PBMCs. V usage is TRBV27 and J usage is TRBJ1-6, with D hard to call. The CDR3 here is CASSSPSPLPPLHF. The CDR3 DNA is TGTGCCAGCAGTTCCCCGTCCCCCCTACCACCCCTCCACTTT.